The 18 T cell receptor beta chains given below trace back to one sample, sequenced in a study of cytomegalovirus exposure and HLA in healthy donors. Use of 60 Vbeta and 13 Jbeta primers characterized the PCR. This table comes from immunoSEQ multiplex PCR, and its TCRdb copy is limited to in-frame clones, with some not included. This sample has 150,000 to 200,000 clones; about 13% occur once, and the top ten carry approximately 8.3%. The material sequenced was PBMCs. The source is a man aged 50-60 years in good health and CMV-seropositive.

This chain connects TRBV7-9 to TRBJ2-2; possible D gene TRBD2, 6 bases. The CDR3 contains 13 residues. V lost 7 bases and J 6 bases, leaving 12 bases between the germline ends. Per germline, CDR1 SEHNR and CDR2 FQNEAQ (reference sequence). The DNA for the CDR3 is TGTGCCAGCAAGAGCTCGGGGGCCGGGGAGCTGTTTTTT. This translates into CASKSSGAGELFF.

This clone was seen more than once but under ten times. The rearrangement links TRBV6-6 to TRBJ1-2; D not resolved. The CDR3 runs to 14 residues. V shed 2 bases and J shed 4 bases, with 11 bases lying between them. From germline, CDR1 is MNHNY and CDR2 SVGAGI (reference sequence). CDR3 residues: CASSYRSDFYGYTF. The CDR3, as DNA: TGTGCCAGCAGTTACAGATCAGATTTCTATGGCTACACCTTC.

The chain is built from TRBV5-1 and TRBJ1-6; 8 positions match TRBD1. CDR1 is SGHRS and CDR2 is YFSETQ in the germline V gene. J was trimmed by 10 bases and V by 0 bases; bases with no gene match: 9. CDR3 length: 16 amino acids. The CDR3 reads CASSLGQGAVRSPLHF. CDR3 DNA: TGCGCCAGCAGCTTGGGGCAGGGGGCGGTTCGGTCACCCCTCCACTTT. Full variable domain (outside the CDR3, taken from reference TRBV5-1 and TRBJ1-6): KAGVTQTPRYLIKTRGQQVTLSCSPISGHRSVSWYQQTPGQGLQFLFEYFSETQRNKGNFPGRFSGRQFSNSRSEMNVSTLELGDSALYLCASSLGQGAVRSPLHFGNGTRLTVT.

Only a few counts were recorded for this clone. The chain joins TRBV5-1 to TRBJ2-5; D is perhaps TRBD1 (7 bases). CDR1 and CDR2 (germline): SGHRS, YFSETQ. V lost 0 bases and J lost 2, with 14 bases in between. This CDR3 has 16 amino acids. The CDR3 bases are TGCGCCAGCAGCTTGGGCCTGCGGGACAGTCAAGAGACCCAGTACTTC. Its protein is CASSLGLRDSQETQYF. The variable domain in full, with the rest retrieved from reference TRBV5-1 and TRBJ2-5, is KAGVTQTPRYLIKTRGQQVTLSCSPISGHRSVSWYQQTPGQGLQFLFEYFSETQRNKGNFPGRFSGRQFSNSRSEMNVSTLELGDSALYLCASSLGLRDSQETQYFGPGTRLLVL.

This sequence joins TRBV6-1 and TRBJ2-3, with 9 bases fitting TRBD1. Losses at the gene ends were 4 bases for V and 4 bases for J; bases not matched to a gene: 9. This CDR3 comprises 16 residues. Germline V gene lookup returns CDR1 MNHNS and CDR2 SASEGT. CDR3 in DNA: TGTGCCAGCAGTGCCACCGGGACAGGGCTTGCAGATACGCAGTATTTT. This translates into CASSATGTGLADTQYF.

The table lists this clone with a few counts. The identical CDR3 is also encoded by other nucleotide sequences in the sample. The chain couples TRBV6-5 to TRBJ1-3, with TRBD1 matching 9 bases. With 4 bases clipped from V and 3 bases from J, the junction kept 7 bases outside the gene matches. CDR1 is MNHEY, CDR2 SVGAGI, per germline. CDR3 length: 16 residues. This chain's CDR3 is CASSSQTGGFGNTIYF. CDR3 nucleotide sequence: TGTGCCAGCAGTTCTCAAACAGGGGGCTTTGGAAACACCATATATTTT.

This clone was counted between two and nine times. This chain links TRBV28 with TRBJ2-2, with 8 bases lining up with TRBD1. The ends lost 6 bases at V and 3 bases at J; junction bases unmatched: 3. Germline loops: CDR1 MDHEN, CDR2 SYDVKM. The CDR3 contains 14 residues. CDR3: CASRTGVDTGELFF. The CDR3, as DNA: TGTGCCAGCAGGACAGGGGTGGACACCGGGGAGCTGTTTTTT.

This clone was seen more than once but under ten times. The rearrangement joins TRBV7-2 to TRBJ2-7, with 9 nucleotides matching TRBD2. The V gene end was trimmed by 3 bases and the J gene end by 6 bases; junction bases not matched to a gene: 6. The CDR3 loop spans 14 amino acids. Germline V CDR1 and CDR2: SGHTA, FQGNSA. CDR3 DNA: TGTGCCAGCAGCTTGACTAGCGGTCAGACCGAGCAGTACTTC. Amino acid sequence: CASSLTSGQTEQYF. Full variable domain (missing parts from reference TRBV7-2 and TRBJ2-7): GAGVSQSPSNKVTEKGKDVELRCDPISGHTALYWYRQSLGQGLEFLIYFQGNSAPDKSGLPSDRFSAERTGGSVSTLTIQRTQQEDSAVYLCASSLTSGQTEQYFGPGTRLTVT.

V and J are TRBV5-1 and TRBJ2-1, with D perhaps TRBD1 (6 bases). With 0 bases removed from V and 0 bases from J, the gap between germline ends came to 13 bases. Germline CDR1 is SGHRS and CDR2 is YFSETQ. This CDR3 has 17 amino acids. The CDR3 bases are TGCGCCAGCAGCTTGGGGATCCCCAGGGGCTCCTACAATGAGCAGTTCTTC. This encodes CASSLGIPRGSYNEQFF.

This clone was counted between two and nine times. This chain links TRBV7-2 with TRBJ1-2; TRBD1 is a possible D gene (6 bases). CDR3 length: 13 residues. Trimming stripped 5 bases from V and 5 bases from J, with 12 bases between. The germline gives CDR1 SGHTA, CDR2 FQGNSA. CDR3: CASSRDGQYGYTF. The CDR3 DNA follows: TGTGCCAGCAGCCGAGACGGACAGTATGGCTACACCTTC.

This clone was recorded a few times. The gene calls are TRBV9 and TRBJ2-3; possibly TRBD2 for D (7 bases). The CDR3 is 14 residues long. Per the germline V gene, CDR1 is SGDLS and CDR2 is YYNGEE. The V end lost 6 bases, the J end lost 4 bases, and 15 bases lay between the germline ends. CDR3 nucleotide sequence: TGTGCCAGCACGAGGGGGGGTCCGCCAGATACGCAGTATTTT. It is translated as CASTRGGPPDTQYF.

This clone has a handful of counts. The CDR3 DNA reads as TGTGCCAGCAGCGTCGGGGTCTCCTATAATTCACCCCTCCACTTT. It translates to CASSVGVSYNSPLHF. The chain couples TRBV9 to TRBJ1-6, with D unresolved. The CDR3 loop spans 15 amino acids. The germline CDR1 and CDR2 sequences are SGDLS and YYNGEE. V was cut by 2 bases and J by 0 bases, with 6 bases left in between.

This clone was seen a handful of times. The chain uses TRBV6-1 and TRBJ2-2; 7 nucleotides align to TRBD1. CDR1 is MNHNS and CDR2 is SASEGT in the germline V gene. The CDR3 contains 14 residues. Unmatched junction bases numbered 4, after V lost 9 bases and J lost 0 bases. The CDR3 sequence is CASPGTANTGELFF. In nucleotides, the CDR3 is TGTGCCAGTCCTGGGACAGCGAACACCGGGGAGCTGTTTTTT.

This chain links TRBV11-2 with TRBJ2-3; 8 nucleotides align to TRBD1. The germline V gene has CDR1 SGHAT and CDR2 FQNNGV. The CDR3 has 12 residues. V lost 5 bases, J lost 9 bases, and 4 bases stayed unmatched. CDR3 in DNA: TGTGCCAGCAGCCCCCGGACAGGGACGCAGTATTTT. Its protein is CASSPRTGTQYF. Drawing the rest from reference TRBV11-2 and TRBJ2-3, the complete variable domain is EAGVAQSPRYKIIEKRQSVAFWCNPISGHATLYWYQQILGQGPKLLIQFQNNGVVDDSQLPKDRFSAERLKGVDSTLKIQPAKLEDSAVYLCASSPRTGTQYFGPGTRLTVL.

This clone has only a few counts. V and J are TRBV4-2 and TRBJ2-7; the match to TRBD2 covers 7 bases. Germline CDR1 is LGHNA and CDR2 is YNFKEQ. The CDR3 contains 16 residues. V gave up 4 bases and J gave up 3 bases; unmatched junction bases: 12. The CDR3 sequence is CASSRTEGLQVYEQYF. In nucleotides, the CDR3 is TGTGCCAGCAGCCGAACAGAGGGACTACAGGTCTACGAGCAGTACTTC.

The V gene is TRBV19, the J gene TRBJ1-1; D is unclear. Trimming took off 6 bases at V and 1 base at J, with 15 bases between the two ends. This CDR3 has 15 residues. The germline V gene encodes CDR1 LNHDA and CDR2 SQIVND (reference sequence). CDR3 nucleotides: TGTGCCAGTAGCCCCCAACACGCCCGGAACACTGAAGCTTTCTTT. Its protein is CASSPQHARNTEAFF. Using reference TRBV19 and TRBJ1-1 for the parts outside the CDR3, the full variable domain is DGGITQSPKYLFRKEGQNVTLSCEQNLNHDAMYWYRQDPGQGLRLIYYSQIVNDFQKGDIAEGYSVSREKKESFPLTVTSAQKNPTAFYLCASSPQHARNTEAFFGQGTRLTVV.

This chain connects TRBV6-1 to TRBJ1-4; 7 nucleotides align to TRBD1. Unmatched junction bases numbered 13, after V lost 7 bases and J lost 8 bases. CDR3 length: 15 amino acids. Germline V gene lookup returns CDR1 MNHNS and CDR2 SASEGT. CDR3: CASNKGGDSSEKLFF. The DNA for the CDR3 is TGTGCCAGCAACAAGGGCGGGGACAGTAGCGAAAAACTGTTTTTT.

This clone was seen a handful of times. The chain carries TRBV29-1 and TRBJ2-4, with unresolved D. Trimming took 6 bases from V and 0 from J, leaving 9 bases between them. The CDR3 has 13 amino acids. Germline V gene lookup returns CDR1 SQVTM and CDR2 ANQGSEA. The chain's CDR3 is CSVLPEAKNIQYF. The CDR3 nucleotides read TGCAGCGTCCTTCCAGAAGCCAAAAACATTCAGTACTTC.